Below are 11 T cell receptor beta chains sequenced from a single sample in a study of graft-versus-host responses after intestinal transplantation. Clones were read by immunoSEQ multiplex PCR, and TCRdb kept only the in-frame ones, dropping some. The table includes over 75,000 clones, around 87% detected once. These TCRs are of unknown antigen specificity. The input for sequencing was unstimulated CD8+ T cells sorted from spleen or lymph node cells, taken before transplant. The receptors here all came from a human donor who was the organ donor for an intestinal transplant.

This chain joins TRBV7-8 and TRBJ2-1, with TRBD1 identical over 10 bases. CDR1 is SGHVS and CDR2 is FQNEAQ in the germline V gene. Unmatched junction bases numbered 1, after V lost 7 bases and J lost 4 bases. The CDR3 is made up of 13 amino acids. The CDR3 region is CASKGQGYNEQFF. CDR3 nucleotide sequence: TGTGCCAGCAAGGGACAGGGGTACAATGAGCAGTTCTTC.

This chain links TRBV21-1 with TRBJ2-7; TRBD2, the D gene given by the table, was not confirmed from the DNA. TRBV21-1 is annotated as a pseudogene. CDR3 length: 14 amino acids. This chain's CDR3 is CATPGGALGYEQYF. In nucleotides, the CDR3 is TGTGCCACCCCCGGGGGGGCCCTGGGATACGAGCAGTACTTC.

V is TRBV29-1 and J is TRBJ1-2; 9 bases line up with TRBD1. Germline CDR1 SQVTM, CDR2 ANQGSEA. Trimming cost V 2 bases and J 6 bases; bases outside gene matches: 7. The CDR3 loop spans 14 amino acids. The CDR3 spells CSVEKPGQGNGYTF. Here the CDR3 DNA reads TGCAGCGTTGAAAAACCGGGACAGGGAAATGGCTACACCTTC.

This clone was seen more than once but under ten times. The V gene is TRBV6-1, the J gene TRBJ1-2; 9 nucleotides agree with TRBD1. The CDR3 runs to 13 residues. The ends lost 9 bases at V and 8 bases at J; junction bases unmatched: 10. Germline values: CDR1 MNHNS, CDR2 SASEGT. The CDR3 DNA reads as TGTGCCAGTCCGGGACAGGGTTTGAGGGGCTACACCTTC. It codes for CASPGQGLRGYTF.

The J gene is TRBJ1-3, the V gene TRBV6-5; possibly TRBD1 for D (5 bases). V lost 7 bases to trimming and J lost 8 bases, with 15 bases between them. Germline V gene sequence: CDR1 MNHEY, CDR2 SVGAGI. This CDR3 contains 13 residues. CDR3 in DNA: TGTGCCAGCAAAAGGGGTTTGGCCCACACCATATATTTT. Translating it yields CASKRGLAHTIYF.

V and J are TRBV13 and TRBJ2-1; D uncertain. There are 13 residues in the CDR3. Germline V gene sequence: CDR1 PRHDT, CDR2 FYEKMQ (reference sequence). V shed 1 base and J shed 9 bases, with 10 bases lying between them. CDR3 loop: CASSLAALGEQFF. The CDR3 DNA is TGTGCCAGCAGCTTAGCCGCCCTGGGTGAGCAGTTCTTC.

V is TRBV9 and J is TRBJ2-3; TRBD2 agrees at 10 bases. Germline CDR1 is SGDLS and CDR2 is YYNGEE. With 0 bases clipped from V and 0 bases from J, the junction kept 13 bases outside the gene matches. This CDR3 has 20 amino acids. The CDR3 nucleotides are TGTGCCAGCAGCGTAGGGGTAGCGGGAGGACAAATCTCTAGCACAGATACGCAGTATTTT. As protein: CASSVGVAGGQISSTDTQYF.

The chain couples TRBV6-5 to TRBJ1-1; 9 positions match TRBD1. This CDR3 has 15 amino acids. V gave up 4 bases and J gave up 5 bases; unmatched junction bases: 8. Germline assignment: CDR1 MNHEY and CDR2 SVGAGI. DNA of the CDR3: TGTGCCAGCAGTTTAACAGGGGGCTCGGAGACTGAAGCTTTCTTT. Protein: CASSLTGGSETEAFF.

The chain carries TRBV20-1 and TRBJ1-1, with D possibly matching TRBD1 (5 bases). Germline V CDR1 and CDR2: DFQATT, SNEGSKA (reference sequence). The CDR3 has 11 residues. V was cut by 1 base and J by 14 bases, with 14 bases left in between. This CDR3 reads CSARGWQGDFF. The CDR3 region has the DNA TGCAGTGCTAGAGGGTGGCAGGGCGACTTCTTT.

The rearrangement uses TRBV4-1 and TRBJ2-7; TRBD1 agrees at 8 bases. The germline V gene encodes CDR1 MGHRA and CDR2 YSYEKL. CDR3 length: 15 residues. V shed 4 bases and J 3 bases; nucleotides not matched to a gene: 8. The CDR3 bases are TGCGCCAGCAGCCCCACCGGGACAGGACTCTACGAGCAGTACTTC. This translates into CASSPTGTGLYEQYF.

This chain joins TRBV9 and TRBJ1-1; possible D gene TRBD1, 6 bases. Germline values: CDR1 SGDLS, CDR2 YYNGEE. V was pared by 2 bases and J by 5 bases, with 13 bases between. The length of the CDR3 is 14 residues. The CDR3 nucleotides read TGTGCCAGCAGCGTTTCAGGGGTGGGTACTGAAGCTTTCTTT. This gives the protein CASSVSGVGTEAFF.